This TCR beta chain emerged from a study of blood T cell repertoires in COVID-19. Study-level background: Spain, Italy and the United States supplied samples that represented acute and convalescent COVID-19. T cells, B-cell-depleted T cells, or PBMCs provided the cDNA or gDNA that served as material.

The protocol was immunoSEQ multiplex PCR, while the TCRdb copy is restricted to in-frame clones and leaves out a portion. The repertoire holds more than 250,000 clones, roughly 87% seen once, with 1% in the top ten. Germline V gene lookup returns CDR1 DFQATT and CDR2 SNEGSKA (reference sequence). J lost 4 bases, V lost 3 bases, and 4 bases had no gene match. The CDR3 is 13 residues long. Source material: peripheral blood. This clonotype was obtained from a man in his fifties or sixties with active or convalescent COVID-19. The chain combines TRBV20-1 with TRBJ2-5; 8 bases are shared with TRBD1. CDR3 coding DNA: TGCAGTGCTAGTGACAGGGGTGGAGAGACCCAGTACTTC. This encodes CSASDRGGETQYF.